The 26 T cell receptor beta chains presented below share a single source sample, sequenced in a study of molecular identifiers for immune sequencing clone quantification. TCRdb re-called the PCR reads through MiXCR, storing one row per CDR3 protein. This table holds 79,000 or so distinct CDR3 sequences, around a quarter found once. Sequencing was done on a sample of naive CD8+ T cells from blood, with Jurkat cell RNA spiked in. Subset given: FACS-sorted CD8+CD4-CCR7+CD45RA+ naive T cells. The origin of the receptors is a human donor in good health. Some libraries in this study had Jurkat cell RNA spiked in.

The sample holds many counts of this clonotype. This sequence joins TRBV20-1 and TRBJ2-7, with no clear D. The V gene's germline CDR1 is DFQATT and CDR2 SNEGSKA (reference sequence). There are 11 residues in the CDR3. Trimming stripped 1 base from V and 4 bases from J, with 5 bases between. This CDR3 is CSARGGYEQYF. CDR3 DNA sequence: TGCAGTGCTAGAGGAGGTTACGAGCAGTACTTC.

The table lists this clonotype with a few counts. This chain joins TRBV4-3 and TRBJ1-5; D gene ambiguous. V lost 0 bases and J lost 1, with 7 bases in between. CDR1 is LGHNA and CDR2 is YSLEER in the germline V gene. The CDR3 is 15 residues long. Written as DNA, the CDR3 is TGCGCCAGCAGCCAAGATAGGCAGAGCAATCAGCCCCAGCATTTT. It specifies CASSQDRQSNQPQHF.

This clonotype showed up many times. This CDR3 reads CASSIRDSRGYEQYF. The CDR3, as DNA: TGTGCCAGTAGTATTCGGGACAGTCGCGGCTACGAGCAGTACTTC. V and J are TRBV19 and TRBJ2-7; 7 positions agree with TRBD1. Germline loops: CDR1 LNHDA, CDR2 SQIVND (reference sequence). CDR3 length: 15 residues. V shed 3 bases and J 3 bases; nucleotides not matched to a gene: 8.

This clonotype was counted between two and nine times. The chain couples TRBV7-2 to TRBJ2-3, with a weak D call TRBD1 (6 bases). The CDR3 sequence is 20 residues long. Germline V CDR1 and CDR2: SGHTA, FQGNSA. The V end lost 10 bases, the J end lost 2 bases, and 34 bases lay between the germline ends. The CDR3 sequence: CATREAHRDWVVNPTDTQYF. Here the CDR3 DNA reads TGTGCCACCCGAGAAGCTCACAGGGATTGGGTCGTAAATCCCACAGATACGCAGTATTTT.

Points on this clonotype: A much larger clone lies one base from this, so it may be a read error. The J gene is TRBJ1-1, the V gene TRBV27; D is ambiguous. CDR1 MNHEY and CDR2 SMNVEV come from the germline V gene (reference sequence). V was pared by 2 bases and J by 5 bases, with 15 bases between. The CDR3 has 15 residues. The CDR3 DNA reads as TGTGCCAGCAGTTTAAGCCCAGCGATGGGGACTGAAGCTTTCTTT. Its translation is CASSLSPAMGTEAFF.

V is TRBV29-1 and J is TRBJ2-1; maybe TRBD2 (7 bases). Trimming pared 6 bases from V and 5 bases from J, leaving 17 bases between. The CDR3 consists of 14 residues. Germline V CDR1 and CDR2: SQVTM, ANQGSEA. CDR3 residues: CSVEGGQNHNEQFF. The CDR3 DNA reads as TGCAGCGTCGAGGGGGGGCAGAACCACAATGAGCAGTTCTTC.

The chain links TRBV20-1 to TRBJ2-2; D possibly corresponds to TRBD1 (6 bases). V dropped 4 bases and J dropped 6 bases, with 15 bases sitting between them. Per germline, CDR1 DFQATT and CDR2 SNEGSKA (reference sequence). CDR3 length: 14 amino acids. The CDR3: CSATKGRTAGELFF. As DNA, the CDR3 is TGCAGTGCTACCAAAGGACGGACAGCCGGGGAGCTGTTTTTT.

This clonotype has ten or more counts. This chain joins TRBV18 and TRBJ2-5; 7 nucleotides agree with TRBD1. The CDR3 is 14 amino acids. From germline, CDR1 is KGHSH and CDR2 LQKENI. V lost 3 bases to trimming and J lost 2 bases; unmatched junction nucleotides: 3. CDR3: CASSPGTAQETQYF. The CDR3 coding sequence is TGTGCCAGCTCACCGGGGACAGCGCAAGAGACCCAGTACTTC.

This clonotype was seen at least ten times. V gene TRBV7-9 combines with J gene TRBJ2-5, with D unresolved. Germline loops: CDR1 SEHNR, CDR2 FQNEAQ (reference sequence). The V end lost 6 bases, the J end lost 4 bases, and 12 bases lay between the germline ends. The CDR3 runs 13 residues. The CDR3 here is CASSPSLSETQYF. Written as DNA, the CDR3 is TGTGCCAGCAGTCCATCCCTTTCAGAGACCCAGTACTTC.

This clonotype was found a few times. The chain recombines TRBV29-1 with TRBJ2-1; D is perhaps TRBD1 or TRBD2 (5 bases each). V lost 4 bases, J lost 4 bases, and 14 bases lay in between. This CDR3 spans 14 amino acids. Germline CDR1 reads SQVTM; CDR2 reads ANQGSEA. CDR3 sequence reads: CSVGLGPYYNEQFF. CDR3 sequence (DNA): TGCAGCGTTGGGTTGGGACCATATTACAATGAGCAGTTCTTC.

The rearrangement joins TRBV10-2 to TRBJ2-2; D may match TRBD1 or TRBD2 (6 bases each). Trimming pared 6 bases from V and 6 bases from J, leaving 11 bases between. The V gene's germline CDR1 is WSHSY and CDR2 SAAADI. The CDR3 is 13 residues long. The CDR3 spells CASRPGEAGELFF. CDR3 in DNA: TGCGCCAGCAGGCCAGGGGAGGCCGGGGAGCTGTTTTTT.

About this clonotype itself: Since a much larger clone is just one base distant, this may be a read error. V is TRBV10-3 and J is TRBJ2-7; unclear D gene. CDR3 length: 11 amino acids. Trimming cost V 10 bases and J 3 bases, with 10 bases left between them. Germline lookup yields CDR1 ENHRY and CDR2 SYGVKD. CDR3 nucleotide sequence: TGTGCCACTGGACCAGGCTACGAGCAGTACTTC. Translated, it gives CATGPGYEQYF.

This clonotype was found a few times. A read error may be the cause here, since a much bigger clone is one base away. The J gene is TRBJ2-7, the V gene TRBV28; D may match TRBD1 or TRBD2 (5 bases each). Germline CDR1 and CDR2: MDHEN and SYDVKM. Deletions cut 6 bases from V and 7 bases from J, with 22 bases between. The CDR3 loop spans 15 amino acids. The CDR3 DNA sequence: TGTGCCAGCAGCCACCGCTGGGACGGTCAGGGAGAGCAGTACTTC. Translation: CASSHRWDGQGEQYF.

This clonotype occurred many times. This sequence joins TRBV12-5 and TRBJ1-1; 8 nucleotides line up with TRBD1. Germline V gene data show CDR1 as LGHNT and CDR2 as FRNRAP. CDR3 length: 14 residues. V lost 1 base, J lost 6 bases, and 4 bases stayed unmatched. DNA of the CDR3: TGTGCTAGTGGTTTGGGCCTGGACAGGGCTGAAGCTTTCTTT. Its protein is CASGLGLDRAEAFF.

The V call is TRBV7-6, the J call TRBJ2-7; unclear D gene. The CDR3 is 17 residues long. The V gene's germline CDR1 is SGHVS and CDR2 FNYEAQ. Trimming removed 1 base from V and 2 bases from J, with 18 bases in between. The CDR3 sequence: CASSLESLSGPTYEQYF. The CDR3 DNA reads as TGTGCCAGCAGCTTAGAGTCGCTGTCCGGACCGACCTACGAGCAGTACTTC.

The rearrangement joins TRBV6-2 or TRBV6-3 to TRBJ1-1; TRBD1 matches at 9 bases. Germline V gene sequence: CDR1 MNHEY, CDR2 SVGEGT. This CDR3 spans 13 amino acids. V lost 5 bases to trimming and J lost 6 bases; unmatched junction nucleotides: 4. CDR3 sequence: CASSGTGFSEAFF. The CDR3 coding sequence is TGTGCCAGCAGTGGGACAGGGTTTTCTGAAGCTTTCTTT.

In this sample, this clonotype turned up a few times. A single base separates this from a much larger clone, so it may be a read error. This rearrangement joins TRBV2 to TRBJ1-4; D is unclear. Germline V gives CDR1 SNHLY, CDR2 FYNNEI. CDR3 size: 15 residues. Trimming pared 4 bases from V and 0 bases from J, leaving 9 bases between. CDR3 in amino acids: CASSGGTATNEKLFF. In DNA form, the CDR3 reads TGTGCCAGCAGTGGAGGAACAGCAACTAATGAAAAACTGTTTTTT.

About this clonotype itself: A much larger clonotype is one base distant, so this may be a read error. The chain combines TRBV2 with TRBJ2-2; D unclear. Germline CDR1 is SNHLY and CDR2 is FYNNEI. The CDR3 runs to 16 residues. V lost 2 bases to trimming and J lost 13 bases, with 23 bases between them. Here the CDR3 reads CASSETGRHLRLALFF. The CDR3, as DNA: TGTGCCAGCAGTGAAACGGGCCGGCACCTACGCCTGGCGCTGTTTTTT.

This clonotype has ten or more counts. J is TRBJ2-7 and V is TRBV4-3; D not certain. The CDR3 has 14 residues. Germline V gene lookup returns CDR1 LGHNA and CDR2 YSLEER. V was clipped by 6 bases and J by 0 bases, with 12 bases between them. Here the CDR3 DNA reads TGCGCCAGCAGTTTGGCAACGAGCTCCTACGAGCAGTACTTC. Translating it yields CASSLATSSYEQYF.

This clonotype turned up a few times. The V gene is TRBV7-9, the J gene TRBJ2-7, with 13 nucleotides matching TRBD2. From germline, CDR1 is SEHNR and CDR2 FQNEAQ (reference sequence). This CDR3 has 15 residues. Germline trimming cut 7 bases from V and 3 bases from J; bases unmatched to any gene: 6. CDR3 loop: CASTIGLAGVYEQYF. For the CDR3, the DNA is TGTGCCAGCACCATCGGACTAGCGGGAGTCTACGAGCAGTACTTC.

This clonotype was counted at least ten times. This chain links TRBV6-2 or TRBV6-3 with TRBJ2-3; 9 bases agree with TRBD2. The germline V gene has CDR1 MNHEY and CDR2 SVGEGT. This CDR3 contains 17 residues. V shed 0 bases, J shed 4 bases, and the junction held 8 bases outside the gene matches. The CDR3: CASSYSTRGGASDTQYF. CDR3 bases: TGTGCCAGCAGTTACTCCACACGCGGGGGGGCCTCAGATACGCAGTATTTT.

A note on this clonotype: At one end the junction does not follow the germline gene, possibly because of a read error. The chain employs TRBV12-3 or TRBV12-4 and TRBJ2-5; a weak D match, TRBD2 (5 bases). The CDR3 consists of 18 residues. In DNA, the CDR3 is TGTGCCAGCAGTTTAACCCCACGGACTCGACGCACCCAAGAGCCCCAGTACTTC. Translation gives CASSLTPRTRRTQEPQYF.

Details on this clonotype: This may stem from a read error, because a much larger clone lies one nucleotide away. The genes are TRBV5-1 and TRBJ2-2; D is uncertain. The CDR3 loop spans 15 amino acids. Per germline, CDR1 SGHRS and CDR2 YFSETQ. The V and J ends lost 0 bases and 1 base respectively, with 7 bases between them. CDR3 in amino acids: CASSLVAENTGELFF. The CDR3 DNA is TGCGCCAGCAGCTTGGTGGCAGAGAACACCGGGGAGCTGTTTTTT.

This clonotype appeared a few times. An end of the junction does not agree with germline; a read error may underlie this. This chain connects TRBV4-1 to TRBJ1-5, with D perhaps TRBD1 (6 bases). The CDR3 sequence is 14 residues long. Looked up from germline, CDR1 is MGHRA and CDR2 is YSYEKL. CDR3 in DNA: TGCGCCAGCAGCCAAGATACAGGGTATCAGCCCCCGCATTTT. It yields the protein CASSQDTGYQPPHF.

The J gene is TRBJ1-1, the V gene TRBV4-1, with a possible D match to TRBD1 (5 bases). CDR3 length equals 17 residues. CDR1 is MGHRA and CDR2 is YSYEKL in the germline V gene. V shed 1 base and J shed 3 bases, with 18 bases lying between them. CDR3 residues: CASSQVAPVQAYTEAFF. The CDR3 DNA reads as TGCGCCAGCAGCCAAGTCGCGCCAGTACAGGCCTACACTGAAGCTTTCTTT.

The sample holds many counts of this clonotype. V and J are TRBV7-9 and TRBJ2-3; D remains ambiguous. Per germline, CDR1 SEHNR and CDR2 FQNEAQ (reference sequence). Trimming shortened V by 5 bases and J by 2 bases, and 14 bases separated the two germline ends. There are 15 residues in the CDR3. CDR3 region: CASSPSVGITDTQYF. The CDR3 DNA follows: TGTGCCAGCAGCCCATCAGTTGGGATCACAGATACGCAGTATTTT.